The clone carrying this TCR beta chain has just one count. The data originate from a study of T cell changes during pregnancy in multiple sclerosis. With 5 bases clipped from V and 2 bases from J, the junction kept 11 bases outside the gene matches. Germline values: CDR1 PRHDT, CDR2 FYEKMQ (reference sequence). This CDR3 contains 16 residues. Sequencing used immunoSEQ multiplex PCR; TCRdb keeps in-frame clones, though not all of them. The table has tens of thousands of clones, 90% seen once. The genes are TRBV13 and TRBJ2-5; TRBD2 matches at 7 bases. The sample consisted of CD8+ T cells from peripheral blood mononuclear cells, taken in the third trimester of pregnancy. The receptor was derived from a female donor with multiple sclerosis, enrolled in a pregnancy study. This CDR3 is CASSPAQGAGQETQYF. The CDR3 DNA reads TGTGCCAGCAGCCCAGCCCAGGGAGCGGGGCAAGAGACCCAGTACTTC.